Listed here are 30 T cell receptor beta chains from one sample, sequenced in a study of blood T cell repertoires in COVID-19. Assay used: immunoSEQ multiplex PCR; TCRdb lists only in-frame clones, some missing. The sample holds around 99,000 clones; more than 65% are singletons and the top ten take over 15%. Sequencing was performed on peripheral blood. The origin of the receptors is a woman over 75 with active or convalescent COVID-19.

This chain links TRBV4-1 with TRBJ2-1, with 10 bases fitting TRBD1. CDR3 length equals 16 residues. V was pared by 0 bases and J by 9 bases, with 8 bases of the junction left unmatched. Germline V gene data show CDR1 as MGHRA and CDR2 as YSYEKL. In DNA, the CDR3 is TGCGCCAGCAGCCAAGAGGTCGGGACAGGGGCTCCTGAGCAGTTCTTC. The encoded protein is CASSQEVGTGAPEQFF.

The V call is TRBV7-3, the J call TRBJ2-5, with a tentative D call TRBD1 (6 bases). V was cut by 5 bases and J by 5 bases, with 18 bases left in between. Germline CDR1 is SGHTA and CDR2 is FQGTGA. The CDR3 runs to 15 residues. The DNA for the CDR3 is TGTGCCAGCAGCCCAACGGGACATGCCGAGGAGACCCAGTACTTC. Its protein is CASSPTGHAEETQYF.

A few counts support this clone. The genes are TRBV5-1 and TRBJ2-1, with unresolved D. Germline values: CDR1 SGHRS, CDR2 YFSETQ. The length of the CDR3 is 13 residues. With 2 bases removed from V and 3 bases from J, the gap between germline ends came to 6 bases. The CDR3 coding sequence is TGCGCCAGCAGCTTCAGGAACTACAATGAGCAGTTCTTC. Translated, it gives CASSFRNYNEQFF.

The chain links TRBV19 to TRBJ1-1; weak D call: TRBD1 (6 bases). V lost 2 bases and J lost 1, with 8 bases in between. The CDR3 is 14 residues long. The germline V gene has CDR1 LNHDA and CDR2 SQIVND (reference sequence). CDR3 in amino acids: CASSIQGPNTEAFF. The CDR3 DNA reads as TGTGCCAGTAGTATACAGGGGCCGAACACTGAAGCTTTCTTT.

For the CDR3, the DNA is TGTGCCAGCAGCTTAGCTGGACAGAATAATTCACCCCTCCACTTT. Protein sequence: CASSLAGQNNSPLHF. V usage is TRBV7-2 and J usage is TRBJ1-6, with a tentative D call TRBD1 (6 bases). The CDR3 consists of 15 residues. Germline CDR1 reads SGHTA; CDR2 reads FQGNSA. V was shortened by 0 bases and J by 5 bases, with 8 bases between the two germline ends.

There are a few counts of this clone. The rearrangement uses TRBV9 and TRBJ2-2; D possibly corresponds to TRBD2 (5 bases). Looked up from germline, CDR1 is SGDLS and CDR2 is YYNGEE. Between the trimmed V and J ends, which lost 0 bases and 5 bases, there was a span of 17 bases. The CDR3 length is 17 residues. The CDR3 nucleotides are TGTGCCAGCAGCGTAGGAGGAGGAGCGTCATCGACCGGGGAGCTGTTTTTT. Translation gives CASSVGGGASSTGELFF.

This clone was counted a single time. The chain recombines TRBV19 with TRBJ2-4, with D possibly being TRBD2 (6 bases). Germline CDR1 and CDR2: LNHDA and SQIVND (reference sequence). The ends were cut back, 8 bases at V and 7 bases at J, with 18 bases in the middle. The CDR3 length is 14 residues. The CDR3 DNA reads TGTGCCAGTTCGTTACTATCGGGGAGGAACATTCAGTACTTC. This translates into CASSLLSGRNIQYF.

The genes are TRBV10-3 and TRBJ2-5; 11 bases match TRBD2. CDR1 and CDR2 from the germline V gene are ENHRY and SYGVKD. This CDR3 region has 13 residues. J lost 3 bases, V lost 7 bases, and 1 base had no gene match. CDR3 in amino acids: CAIKGLAEETQYF. CDR3 coding DNA: TGTGCCATCAAGGGACTAGCGGAAGAGACCCAGTACTTC.

This clone showed up many times. The rearrangement uses TRBV4-1 and TRBJ2-1, with 11 bases lining up with TRBD2. CDR3 size: 15 residues. Germline V gene sequence: CDR1 MGHRA, CDR2 YSYEKL. V was pared by 5 bases and J by 7 bases, with 7 bases of the junction left unmatched. CDR3 coding DNA: TGCGCCAGCAGCGAAACTAGCGGGAGTCGGAATGAGCAGTTCTTC. It translates to CASSETSGSRNEQFF.

Here the CDR3 DNA reads TGTGCCACCAGTGAAGCGGGAGCGAACAACGAGCAGTACTTC. This gives the protein CATSEAGANNEQYF. The V call is TRBV24-1, the J call TRBJ2-7; 8 bases agree with TRBD2. This CDR3 has 14 amino acids. J gave up 5 bases and V 4 bases, and 6 bases lay outside the gene matches. CDR1 KGHDR and CDR2 SFDVKD come from the germline V gene.

This rearrangement joins TRBV10-2 to TRBJ1-2, with D possibly being TRBD1 (5 bases). Trimming left V 6 bases short and J 6 bases short, with 8 bases between. This CDR3 has 11 amino acids. CDR1 WSHSY and CDR2 SAAADI come from the germline V gene. DNA for the CDR3: TGCGCCAGCAGGGGGGGTAATGGCTACACCTTC. Its protein product is CASRGGNGYTF.

The CDR3 loop is CASSLPSKSYEQYF. CDR3 coding DNA: TGTGCCAGCAGCTTGCCTAGCAAAAGCTACGAGCAGTACTTC. This chain joins TRBV5-5 and TRBJ2-7; D is perhaps TRBD2 (5 bases). Looked up from germline, CDR1 is SGHKS and CDR2 is YYEKEE (reference sequence). Trimming shortened V by 1 base and J by 3 bases, and 11 bases separated the two germline ends. The CDR3 is 14 residues long.

The chain joins TRBV6-5 to TRBJ1-5; D is undetermined. V dropped 5 bases and J dropped 11 bases, with 16 bases sitting between them. This CDR3 comprises 13 residues. Germline V gives CDR1 MNHEY, CDR2 SVGAGI. The CDR3 region has the DNA TGTGCCAGCAGTCCTAGTACGGGGTCGGCCCAGCATTTT. The encoded protein is CASSPSTGSAQHF.

The J gene is TRBJ1-5, the V gene TRBV4-1; D remains ambiguous. Looked up from germline, CDR1 is MGHRA and CDR2 is YSYEKL. V lost 4 bases and J lost 9, with 10 bases in between. The CDR3 length is 12 residues. DNA for the CDR3: TGCGCCAGCAGCCGAGAGCGTGGGCCCCAGCATTTT. As protein: CASSRERGPQHF.

V and J are TRBV4-3 and TRBJ2-1; 9 positions agree with TRBD2. Germline CDR1 and CDR2: LGHNA and YSLEER. V was clipped by 1 base and J by 6 bases; unmatched bases: 4. This CDR3 has 15 amino acids. The CDR3 DNA reads TGCGCCAGCAGCCAAGGACTAGCGGCCCTCAATGAGCAGTTCTTC. This gives the protein CASSQGLAALNEQFF.

This clone was recorded only once. The chain combines TRBV9 with TRBJ2-2, with 12 bases matching TRBD2. Per germline, CDR1 SGDLS and CDR2 YYNGEE. This CDR3 spans 16 amino acids. J lost 4 bases, V lost 3 bases, and 4 bases had no gene match. CDR3 DNA: TGTGCCAGCAGCGAAACTAGCGGGGGGAGCACCGGGGAGCTGTTTTTT. It yields the protein CASSETSGGSTGELFF.

The J gene is TRBJ1-3, the V gene TRBV25-1, with a tentative D call TRBD1 (5 bases). This CDR3 is built from 16 residues. V lost 5 bases and J 0 bases, leaving 14 bases between the germline ends. CDR1 MGHDK and CDR2 SYGVNS come from the germline V gene. The CDR3 protein is CASSILGGSSGNTIYF. Here the CDR3 DNA reads TGTGCCAGCAGTATACTCGGGGGAAGCTCTGGAAACACCATATATTTT.

This clone was counted between two and nine times. J is TRBJ2-5 and V is TRBV20-1; 7 positions agree with TRBD2. Losses at the gene ends were 8 bases for V and 3 bases for J; bases not matched to a gene: 3. Looked up from germline, CDR1 is DFQATT and CDR2 is SNEGSKA (reference sequence). This CDR3 comprises 11 residues. CDR3 region: CSRLAEETQYF. The CDR3 coding sequence is TGCAGTCGCCTAGCGGAAGAGACCCAGTACTTC.

The V call is TRBV24-1, the J call TRBJ2-2, with TRBD1 identical over 8 bases. The CDR3 contains 16 residues. Germline V CDR1 and CDR2: KGHDR, SFDVKD. Trimming removed 0 bases from V and 7 bases from J; junction bases left unmatched: 6. The CDR3 DNA sequence: TGTGCCACCAGTGATTTGCTTGCAGGGGGCGGCGGGGAGCTGTTTTTT. This sequence encodes CATSDLLAGGGGELFF.

The V call is TRBV6-4, the J call TRBJ2-3, with D possibly matching TRBD2 (7 bases). Trimming cost V 3 bases and J 4 bases, with 11 bases left between them. CDR3 length: 14 amino acids. CDR1 is MRHNA, CDR2 SNTAGT, per germline. The CDR3 DNA follows: TGTGCCAGCAGTGAGGGGGGGGCCCCAGATACGCAGTATTTT. Protein product: CASSEGGAPDTQYF.

The gene calls are TRBV28 and TRBJ2-1; 7 nucleotides agree with TRBD1. Germline V gene lookup returns CDR1 MDHEN and CDR2 SYDVKM. The CDR3 extends over 16 amino acids. The V and J ends lost 3 bases and 7 bases, in that order; junction bases with no gene match: 12. CDR3 nucleotide sequence: TGTGCCAGCAGTTTCTTGTCCAGGGGGTTTTCGAATGAGCAGTTCTTC. Translation: CASSFLSRGFSNEQFF.

The chain combines TRBV6-2 or TRBV6-3 with TRBJ2-5; D uncertain. CDR3 length: 15 amino acids. Deletions cut 4 bases from V and 3 bases from J, with 15 bases between. Germline V gene data show CDR1 as MNHEY and CDR2 as SVGEGT. Written as DNA, the CDR3 is TGTGCCAGCAGTTCGTATCGACACTGGGAAGAGACCCAGTACTTC. Amino acid sequence: CASSSYRHWEETQYF.

This chain connects TRBV10-2 to TRBJ1-2; maybe TRBD1 (5 bases). Germline V CDR1 and CDR2: WSHSY, SAAADI. The CDR3 contains 13 residues. V lost 3 bases and J 4 bases, leaving 9 bases between the germline ends. The CDR3 DNA is TGCGCCAGCAGTGAAGGGGCCCCCTATGGCTACACCTTC. Translation: CASSEGAPYGYTF.

The chain has TRBV9 and TRBJ1-6, with D possibly being TRBD1 (5 bases). V lost 4 bases and J 10 bases, leaving 18 bases between the germline ends. This CDR3 is built from 15 residues. Germline V gene data show CDR1 as SGDLS and CDR2 as YYNGEE. The CDR3 DNA follows: TGTGCCAGCAGCTCGAGAGGGCAGGGAGGGTCACCCCTCCACTTT. The encoded protein is CASSSRGQGGSPLHF.

The chain has TRBV30 and TRBJ1-2, with a tentative D call TRBD1 (5 bases). Germline V gene sequence: CDR1 GTSNPN, CDR2 SVGIG (reference sequence). Between the trimmed V and J ends, which lost 7 bases and 2 bases, there was a span of 11 bases. The CDR3 runs to 12 residues. The CDR3 nucleotides read TGTGCCTTCTGGCGGGGGAACTATGGCTACACCTTC. Translated: CAFWRGNYGYTF.

The CDR3 DNA sequence: TGCGCCAGCACTGAACAGGGAGCGTCCTACAATGAGCAGTTCTTC. Protein: CASTEQGASYNEQFF. The chain employs TRBV5-1 and TRBJ2-1; D possibly corresponds to TRBD1 (6 bases). V was pared by 6 bases and J by 1 base, with 14 bases between. The CDR3 is made up of 15 amino acids. In germline, CDR1 is SGHRS, CDR2 YFSETQ.

V and J are TRBV24-1 and TRBJ1-1, with 7 bases aligning to TRBD1. The germline V gene has CDR1 KGHDR and CDR2 SFDVKD. This CDR3 has 14 amino acids. Trimming cost V 8 bases and J 4 bases; bases outside gene matches: 9. The CDR3 reads CATNGDRKLTEAFF. The CDR3 coding sequence is TGTGCCACCAACGGGGACAGAAAGCTCACTGAAGCTTTCTTT.

This sequence joins TRBV12-5 and TRBJ1-5; weak D call: TRBD1 (6 bases). The germline CDR1 and CDR2 sequences are LGHNT and FRNRAP. This CDR3 has 12 amino acids. The V and J ends lost 10 bases and 7 bases respectively, with 14 bases between them. Here the CDR3 reads CATSRGAQPQHF. CDR3 DNA sequence: TGTGCTACCTCCCGGGGGGCCCAGCCCCAGCATTTT.

The CDR3 coding sequence is TGTGCCAGCAGTTGGTACCACACTGGGGCCAACGTCCTGACTTTC. Its protein is CASSWYHTGANVLTF. The chain is built from TRBV28 and TRBJ2-6; no clear D gene. This CDR3 contains 15 residues. Germline loops: CDR1 MDHEN, CDR2 SYDVKM. Trimming took 4 bases from V and 2 from J, leaving 9 bases between them.

The chain joins TRBV19 to TRBJ1-1; TRBD1 aligns across 9 bases. CDR1 and CDR2 (germline): LNHDA, SQIVND (reference sequence). The CDR3 contains 15 residues. Trimming took 6 bases from V and 1 from J; bases not matched to a gene: 6. The CDR3 coding sequence is TGTGCCAGTAGCCCCGACAGGGGGGGGAACACTGAAGCTTTCTTT. Its protein product is CASSPDRGGNTEAFF.